This entry concerns a single T cell receptor beta chain. The sample is drawn from a study of control samples from healthy donors and cancer patients. CDR1 WNHNN and CDR2 SYGVQD come from the germline V gene (reference sequence). The CDR3 contains 18 residues. Trimming cost V 2 bases and J 3 bases, with 23 bases left between them. The protocol was immunoSEQ multiplex PCR, while the TCRdb copy is restricted to in-frame clones and leaves out a portion. The table records 130,000 or so clones, roughly nine tenths of them present only once. The material sequenced was blood. The origin of this receptor is a young man in good health. The gene calls are TRBV10-1 and TRBJ2-7, with D hard to call. Here the CDR3 reads CASSEIFGRLGNSYEQYF. Written as DNA, the CDR3 is TGCGCCAGCAGTGAGATTTTTGGTAGGTTGGGCAATAGCTACGAGCAGTACTTC.